The source of this TCR beta chain is a study of T-cell memory formation after mild COVID-19. In TCRdb, the 5' RACE reads were re-called with MiXCR into one record per CDR3 protein. The sample includes 350,000 to 450,000 distinct CDR3 sequences, less than 25% seen only once; the top ten take around 9.5%. CDR1 and CDR2 from the germline V gene are LNHDA and SQIVND (reference sequence). Trimming cost V 11 bases and J 2 bases; bases outside gene matches: 8. There are 14 residues in the CDR3. This clonotype was obtained from an adult woman who had mild COVID-19 (a few samples of this study predate the infection). Cell type and time point are not known. The V gene is TRBV19, the J gene TRBJ2-1; TRBD2 aligns across 8 bases. Sequencing was performed on PBMCs or a T cell subset sorted from them (not recorded which). CDR3 amino acids: CAVAGGAAYNEQFF. The CDR3 nucleotides read TGTGCCGTAGCCGGGGGGGCGGCCTACAATGAGCAGTTCTTC. Full variable domain (remainder filled in from reference TRBV19 and TRBJ2-1): DGGITQSPKYLFRKEGQNVTLSCEQNLNHDAMYWYRQDPGQGLRLIYYSQIVNDFQKGDIAEGYSVSREKKESFPLTVTSAQKNPTAFYLCAVAGGAAYNEQFFGPGTRLTVL.